The rows below give T cell receptor beta chains drawn from one sample of a study of blood T cells in healthy people across ages. Each CDR3 protein is one row after TCRdb ran MiXCR on the 5' RACE reads. This table has about 800,000 distinct CDR3 sequences, roughly 64% appearing once. Sequencing input: blood. These receptors were obtained from a man between 25 and 39 years old in good health. Both conserved end residues are part of each CDR3. D genes are given only for firm matches. Where a row states a size, it is once, few, many or the class of an expanded clone; other rows omit it.

V gene	clone size	J gene	D gene	CDR3 DNA	CDR3 protein
TRBV4-2	.	TRBJ2-5	.	TGTGCCAGCAGCCAAGACTCGGATAAGCAGTACTTC	CASSQDSDKQYF
TRBV4-1	.	TRBJ1-1	.	TGCGCCAGCAGCGCCCTAATAGGACAGTCTTCTGAAGCTTTCTTT	CASSALIGQSSEAFF
TRBV29-1	.	TRBJ2-7	.	TGCAGCGTTGACACCGGAAAAGGGCCTACCTACGAGCAGTACTTC	CSVDTGKGPTYEQYF
TRBV27	.	TRBJ2-3	.	TGTGCCAGCAGTTTATTGGGAATTGGCTTCCGGGCGAATACGCAGTATTTT	CASSLLGIGFRANTQYF
TRBV29-1	few	TRBJ2-1	.	TGCAGCGTTGAAGTGGGGACATACAACAATGAGCAGTTCTTC	CSVEVGTYNNEQFF
TRBV7-9	.	TRBJ1-2	TRBD1	TGTGCCAGCAGCCCAGGGACAGGGAGAAACTATGGCTACACCTTC	CASSPGTGRNYGYTF
TRBV7-9	.	TRBJ2-1	TRBD2	TGTGCCAGCAGCCCTACGTGGGAGGGTTACAATGAGCAGTTCTTC	CASSPTWEGYNEQFF
TRBV12-3/TRBV12-4	.	TRBJ2-7	TRBD1	TGTGCCAGCAGTTCCTCGGACAGGGCGGGCGAGCAGTACTTC	CASSSSDRAGEQYF
TRBV10-3	.	TRBJ2-7	.	TGTGCCATCAGTGCCCCGAGCGCATCCTACGAGCAGTACTTC	CAISAPSASYEQYF
TRBV20-1	.	TRBJ1-4	TRBD1	TGCAGTGCTAGAGAACGCGGGGGACAGTCAAAACTGTTTTTT	CSARERGGQSKLFF
TRBV5-1	.	TRBJ2-5	TRBD2	TGCGCCAGCAGCTTGGGATTCGGACTAGCGGACCAAGAGACCCAGTACTTC	CASSLGFGLADQETQYF
TRBV20-1	.	TRBJ2-3	.	TGCAGTGCTCCCGTTGGGGGTCAATCCACAGATACGCAGTATTTT	CSAPVGGQSTDTQYF
TRBV20-1	.	TRBJ2-1	TRBD2	TGCAGTGCTAGGGGACTAGCGACTTACTCCAATGAGCAGTTCTTC	CSARGLATYSNEQFF
TRBV6-6	.	TRBJ2-3	.	TGTGCCACCCACATGGGGGTGCAACGGGGGTATTTT	CATHMGVQRGYF
TRBV29-1	.	TRBJ2-7	.	TGCAGCCCCCCTTCGGGCCGGAACCTTTACGAGCAGTACTTC	CSPPSGRNLYEQYF
TRBV7-8	.	TRBJ2-5	TRBD2	TGTGCCAGCACTCGGGGTCTAGCGGCCAGCCAAGAGACCCAGTACTTC	CASTRGLAASQETQYF
TRBV7-2	many	TRBJ2-6	.	TGTGCCAGCAGCTTAGCATCGGGAACTGGGGCCAACGTCCTGACTTTC	CASSLASGTGANVLTF
TRBV30	.	TRBJ2-5	TRBD2	TGTGCCTTGGGAGCGGGGGCCCACCAAGAGACCCAGTACTTC	CALGAGAHQETQYF
TRBV11-2	.	TRBJ2-7	.	TGTGCCAGCAGCCCCATCACCGGGGCCTCCGAGCAGTACTTC	CASSPITGASEQYF
TRBV19	.	TRBJ2-7	.	TGTGCCAGTAGTAGCTGGGACTCCGGCCCCTACGAGCAGTACTTC	CASSSWDSGPYEQYF
TRBV6-4	.	TRBJ2-3	.	TGTGCCAGCAATTTGGGATCCACAGATACGCAGTATTTT	CASNLGSTDTQYF
TRBV7-2	.	TRBJ1-2	TRBD1	TGTGCCAGCGGCCAAGCCGGGACAGGGAGCTATGGCTACACCTTC	CASGQAGTGSYGYTF
TRBV29-1	.	TRBJ1-5	TRBD1	TGCAGCGTTGCCGGGACAGGGGAGCCCCAGCATTTT	CSVAGTGEPQHF
TRBV2	.	TRBJ2-7	TRBD2	TGTGCCAGCAGCGCCCCACTAGCGGGAGAAAGACTCTACGAGCAGTACTTC	CASSAPLAGERLYEQYF
TRBV11-2	many	TRBJ2-3	TRBD1	TGTGCCAGCAGCTTACACAGGGGCGCAGATACGCAGTATTTT	CASSLHRGADTQYF
TRBV20-1	.	TRBJ2-3	TRBD2	TGCAGTGCTATAGCGGGATCTAGCACAGATACGCAGTATTTT	CSAIAGSSTDTQYF
TRBV3-1	.	TRBJ2-3	.	TGTGCCAGCAGCCAATACAGTGTGAGCACAGATACGCAGTATTTT	CASSQYSVSTDTQYF
TRBV3-1	.	TRBJ2-7	.	TGTGCCAGCAGCCAAGGACCCCTTGGGCACTTCTACGAGCAGTACTTC	CASSQGPLGHFYEQYF
TRBV20-1	.	TRBJ1-2	.	TGCAGTGCTAGAGCGTCCGGGGACGGAGATGGCTACACCTTC	CSARASGDGDGYTF
TRBV20-1	.	TRBJ1-1	.	TGCAGTGCTAAGGAGAGGGGAAAGAACACTGAAGCTTTCTTT	CSAKERGKNTEAFF
TRBV11-2	.	TRBJ2-5	.	TGTGCCAGCAGCTTAGGCCGAGTGGGGCAAGAGACCCAGTACTTC	CASSLGRVGQETQYF
TRBV20-1	.	TRBJ1-5	TRBD1	TGCAGTGCGACGATTGACAGGGGCGATCAGCCCCAGCATTTT	CSATIDRGDQPQHF
TRBV7-9	.	TRBJ2-7	TRBD1	TGTGCCAGCAGCAAACTGGGACAGGGGTCCTACGAGCAGTACTTC	CASSKLGQGSYEQYF
TRBV6-4	.	TRBJ2-1	.	TGTGCCAGCTCCAGGGAGTTAGGAGTGGATGAGCAGTTCTTC	CASSRELGVDEQFF